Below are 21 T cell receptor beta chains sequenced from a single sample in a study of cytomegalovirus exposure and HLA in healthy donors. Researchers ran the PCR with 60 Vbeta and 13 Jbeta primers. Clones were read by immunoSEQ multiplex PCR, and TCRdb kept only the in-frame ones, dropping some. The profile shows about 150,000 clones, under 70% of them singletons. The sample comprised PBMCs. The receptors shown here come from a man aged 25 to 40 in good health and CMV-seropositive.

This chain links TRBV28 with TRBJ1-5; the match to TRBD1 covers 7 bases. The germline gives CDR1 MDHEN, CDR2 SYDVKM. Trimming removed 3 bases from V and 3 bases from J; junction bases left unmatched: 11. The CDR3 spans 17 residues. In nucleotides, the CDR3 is TGTGCCAGCAGTTTTCCGACAGGGACCCTGTTCAATCAGCCCCAGCATTTT. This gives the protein CASSFPTGTLFNQPQHF.

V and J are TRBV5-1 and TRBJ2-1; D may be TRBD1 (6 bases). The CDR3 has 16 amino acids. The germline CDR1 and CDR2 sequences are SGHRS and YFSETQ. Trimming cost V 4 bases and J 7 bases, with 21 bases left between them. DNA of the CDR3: TGCGCCAGCAGCGAGGACCGACAGGTTTTAGGAAATGAGCAGTTCTTC. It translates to CASSEDRQVLGNEQFF.

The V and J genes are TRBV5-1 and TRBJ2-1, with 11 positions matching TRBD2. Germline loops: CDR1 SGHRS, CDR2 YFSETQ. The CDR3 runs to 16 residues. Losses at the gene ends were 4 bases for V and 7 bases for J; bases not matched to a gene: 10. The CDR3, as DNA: TGCGCCAGCAGCAAGAGGGGACTAGCGGTTAGAAATGAGCAGTTCTTC. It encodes CASSKRGLAVRNEQFF.

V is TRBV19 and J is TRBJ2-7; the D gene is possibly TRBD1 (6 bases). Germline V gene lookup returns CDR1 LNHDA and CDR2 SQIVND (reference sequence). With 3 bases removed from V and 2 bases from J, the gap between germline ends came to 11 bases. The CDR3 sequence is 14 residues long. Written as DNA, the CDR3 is TGTGCCAGTAGTATGTTTTCAGGGGCCTACGAGCAGTACTTC. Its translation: CASSMFSGAYEQYF.

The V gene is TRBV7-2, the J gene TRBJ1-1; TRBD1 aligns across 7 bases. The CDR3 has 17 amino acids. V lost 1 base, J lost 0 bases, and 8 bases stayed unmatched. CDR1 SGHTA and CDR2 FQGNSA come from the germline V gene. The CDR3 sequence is CASSLGQGVPMNTEAFF. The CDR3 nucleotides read TGTGCCAGCAGCTTAGGGCAGGGGGTCCCCATGAACACTGAAGCTTTCTTT.

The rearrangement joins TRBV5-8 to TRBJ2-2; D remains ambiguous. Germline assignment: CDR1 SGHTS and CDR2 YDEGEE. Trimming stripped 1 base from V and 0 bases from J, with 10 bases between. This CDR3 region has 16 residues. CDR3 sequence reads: CASSLFGQPNTGELFF. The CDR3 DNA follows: TGTGCCAGCAGCTTGTTTGGGCAGCCGAACACCGGGGAGCTGTTTTTT.

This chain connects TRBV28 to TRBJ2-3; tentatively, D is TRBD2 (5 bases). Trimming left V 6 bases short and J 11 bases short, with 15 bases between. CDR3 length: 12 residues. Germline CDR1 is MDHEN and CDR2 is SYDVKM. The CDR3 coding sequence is TGTGCCAGCAGGCCGGCGGGTGGCAAGCAGTATTTT. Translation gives CASRPAGGKQYF.

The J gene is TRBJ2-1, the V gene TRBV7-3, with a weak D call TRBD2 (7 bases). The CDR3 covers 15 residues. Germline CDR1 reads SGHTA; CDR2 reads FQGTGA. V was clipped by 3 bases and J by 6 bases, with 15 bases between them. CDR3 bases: TGTGCCAGCAGCTTTGGGGGGGCAGGGGTCAATGAGCAGTTCTTC. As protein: CASSFGGAGVNEQFF.

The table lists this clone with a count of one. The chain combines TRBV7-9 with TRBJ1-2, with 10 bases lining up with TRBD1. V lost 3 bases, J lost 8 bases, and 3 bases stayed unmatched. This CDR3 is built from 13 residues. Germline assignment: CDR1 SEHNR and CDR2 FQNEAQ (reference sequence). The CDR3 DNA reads TGTGCCAGCAGCTTCGGGACAGGGGAAGGCTACACCTTC. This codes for CASSFGTGEGYTF.

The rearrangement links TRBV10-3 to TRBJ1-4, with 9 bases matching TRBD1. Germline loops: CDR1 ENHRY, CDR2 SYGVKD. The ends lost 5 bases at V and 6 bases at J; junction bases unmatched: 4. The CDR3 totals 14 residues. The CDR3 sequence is CAISPRTGDEKLFF. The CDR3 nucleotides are TGTGCCATCAGTCCACGGACAGGGGATGAAAAACTGTTTTTT.

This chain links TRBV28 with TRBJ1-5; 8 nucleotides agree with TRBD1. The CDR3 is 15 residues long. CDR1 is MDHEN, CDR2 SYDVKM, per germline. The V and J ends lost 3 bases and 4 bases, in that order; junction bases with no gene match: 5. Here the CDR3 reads CASSLADRDNQPQHF. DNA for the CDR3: TGTGCCAGCAGTTTGGCGGACAGGGATAATCAGCCCCAGCATTTT.

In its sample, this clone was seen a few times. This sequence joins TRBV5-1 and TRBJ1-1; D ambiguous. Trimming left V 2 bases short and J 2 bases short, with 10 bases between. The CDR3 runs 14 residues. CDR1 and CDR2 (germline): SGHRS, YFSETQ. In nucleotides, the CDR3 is TGCGCCAGCAGCTTAGACGGAGATAACACTGAAGCTTTCTTT. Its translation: CASSLDGDNTEAFF.

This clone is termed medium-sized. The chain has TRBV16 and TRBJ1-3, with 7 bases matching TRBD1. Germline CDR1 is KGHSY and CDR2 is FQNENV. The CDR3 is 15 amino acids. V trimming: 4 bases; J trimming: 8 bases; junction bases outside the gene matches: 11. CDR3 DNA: TGTGCCAGCAGCCCAACAGGACAGGAGGGGCACACCATATATTTT. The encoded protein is CASSPTGQEGHTIYF.

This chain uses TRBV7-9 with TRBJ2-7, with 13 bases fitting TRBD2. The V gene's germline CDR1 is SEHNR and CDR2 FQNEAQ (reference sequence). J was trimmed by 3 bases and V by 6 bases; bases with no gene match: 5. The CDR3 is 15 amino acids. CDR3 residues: CASRRTSGGNYEQYF. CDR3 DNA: TGTGCCAGCAGACGGACTAGCGGGGGAAACTACGAGCAGTACTTC.

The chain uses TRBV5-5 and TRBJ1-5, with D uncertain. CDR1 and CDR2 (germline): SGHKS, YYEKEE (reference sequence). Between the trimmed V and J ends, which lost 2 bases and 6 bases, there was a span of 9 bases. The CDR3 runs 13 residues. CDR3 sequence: CASSFTDGQPQHF. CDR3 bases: TGTGCCAGCAGCTTCACAGACGGTCAGCCCCAGCATTTT.

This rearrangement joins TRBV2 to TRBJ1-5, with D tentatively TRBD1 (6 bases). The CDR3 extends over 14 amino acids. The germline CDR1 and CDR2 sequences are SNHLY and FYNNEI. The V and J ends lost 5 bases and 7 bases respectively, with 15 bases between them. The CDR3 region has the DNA TGTGCCAGCAGTATCGACAGGTTTGGGCAGCCCCAGCATTTT. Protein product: CASSIDRFGQPQHF.

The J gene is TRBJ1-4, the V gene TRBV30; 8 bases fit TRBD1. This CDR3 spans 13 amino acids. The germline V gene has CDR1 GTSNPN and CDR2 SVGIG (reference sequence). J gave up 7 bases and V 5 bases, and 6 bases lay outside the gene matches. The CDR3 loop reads CAWDRGGGEKLFF. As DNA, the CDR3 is TGTGCCTGGGACAGGGGCGGTGGTGAAAAACTGTTTTTT.

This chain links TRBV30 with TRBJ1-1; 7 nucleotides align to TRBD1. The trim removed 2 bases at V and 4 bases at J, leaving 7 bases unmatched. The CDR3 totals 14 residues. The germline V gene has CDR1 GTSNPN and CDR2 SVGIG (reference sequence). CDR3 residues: CAWSSLTGSTEAFF. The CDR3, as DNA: TGTGCCTGGAGTTCATTGACAGGGAGCACTGAAGCTTTCTTT.

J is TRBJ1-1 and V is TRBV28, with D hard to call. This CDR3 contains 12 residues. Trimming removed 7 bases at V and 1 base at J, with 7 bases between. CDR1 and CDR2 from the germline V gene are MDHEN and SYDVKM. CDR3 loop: CASIATNTEAFF. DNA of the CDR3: TGTGCCAGCATAGCGACGAACACTGAAGCTTTCTTT.

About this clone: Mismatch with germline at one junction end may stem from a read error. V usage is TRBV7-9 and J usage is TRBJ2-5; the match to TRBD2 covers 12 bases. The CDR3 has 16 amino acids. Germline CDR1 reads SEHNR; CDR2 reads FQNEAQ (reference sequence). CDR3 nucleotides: TGTTCCAGCAGCCCCGCTAGCGGGAGGGCCGTTGAGACCCAGTACTTC. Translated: CSSSPASGRAVETQYF.

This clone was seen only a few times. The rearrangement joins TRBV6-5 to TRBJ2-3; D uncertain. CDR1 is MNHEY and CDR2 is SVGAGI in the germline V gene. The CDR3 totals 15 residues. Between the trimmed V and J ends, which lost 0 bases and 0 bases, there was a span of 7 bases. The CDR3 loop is CASSYSLASTDTQYF. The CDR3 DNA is TGTGCCAGCAGTTACTCGTTAGCTAGCACAGATACGCAGTATTTT.